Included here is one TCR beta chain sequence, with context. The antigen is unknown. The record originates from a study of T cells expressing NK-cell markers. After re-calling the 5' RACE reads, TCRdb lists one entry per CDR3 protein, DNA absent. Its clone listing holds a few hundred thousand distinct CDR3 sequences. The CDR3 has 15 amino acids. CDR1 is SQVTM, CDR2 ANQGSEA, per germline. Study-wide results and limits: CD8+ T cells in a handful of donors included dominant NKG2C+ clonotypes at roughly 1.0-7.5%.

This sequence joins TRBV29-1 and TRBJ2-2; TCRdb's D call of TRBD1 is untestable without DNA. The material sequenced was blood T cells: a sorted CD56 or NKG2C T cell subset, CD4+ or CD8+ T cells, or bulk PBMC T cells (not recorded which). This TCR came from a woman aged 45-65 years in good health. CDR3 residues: CSVSHRGTNTGELFF.